One and the same sample provided the 24 T cell receptor beta chains below, sequenced in a study of Graves' ophthalmopathy and Graves' hyperthyroidism (dated by TCRdb to about 2018). The listed sequencing device is Illumina HiSeq 2000. For repertoire sequencing, TCR beta CDR3 regions were amplified from RNA transcripts. The first round was an RT-PCR using HTBI primers with the Qiagen OneStep RT-PCR kit, and this first round was followed by a second-round multiplex PCR, then size selection and purification. TCRdb reanalyzed the raw reads on its own, using fastp at Q25 for trimming and MiXCR for clone calling, and kept in-frame beta chains. Every entry covers one CDR3 protein and lists the most common genes and DNA from its rows. Here the sample has 450,000 to 600,000 distinct CDR3 sequences; about two fifths occur a single time. Around 4% of the sample is held by the ten biggest clonotypes. Sample: peripheral blood or thyroid tissue (not recorded which). Receptors originate from an adult man with Graves' hyperthyroidism.

In this sample, this clonotype turned up many times. Here the CDR3 DNA reads TGTGCCGGTAGTAAGGGTGGAGACACTGAAGCTTTCTTT. It yields the protein CAGSKGGDTEAFF. This rearrangement joins TRBV12-3 or TRBV12-4 to TRBJ1-1; no reliable D call. The CDR3 extends over 13 amino acids. V dropped 11 bases and J dropped 3 bases, with 16 bases sitting between them.

The chain couples TRBV7-3 to TRBJ2-7; TRBD2 agrees at 12 bases. The DNA end is a closer match to TRBJ2-1, so the J assignment may be wrong. This CDR3 spans 16 amino acids. From germline, CDR1 is SGHTA and CDR2 FQGTGA. The chain's CDR3 is CASSRLTSGGYNEQFF. The CDR3 nucleotides are TGTGCCAGCAGTCGACTTACTAGCGGGGGGTACAATGAGCAGTTCTTC.

This clonotype was observed many times. The rearrangement links TRBV25-1 to TRBJ1-1, with D perhaps matching TRBD1 (6 bases). V was clipped by 0 bases and J by 8 bases, with 7 bases between them. CDR1 MGHDK and CDR2 SYGVNS come from the germline V gene. This CDR3 has 12 amino acids. The CDR3 DNA is TGTGCCAGCAGTGAATACAGGGGAGAAGCTTTCTTT. It encodes CASSEYRGEAFF.

This rearrangement joins TRBV12-3 or TRBV12-4 to TRBJ2-5, with D maybe TRBD1 (7 bases). The CDR3 length is 18 residues. Trimming cost V 4 bases and J 1 base, with 22 bases left between them. This chain's CDR3 is CASSYRGAPAGIQETQYF. CDR3 sequence (DNA): TGTGCCAGCAGTTACAGGGGAGCCCCTGCGGGAATCCAAGAGACCCAGTACTTC.

Many counts were recorded for this clonotype. The gene calls are TRBV29-1 and TRBJ2-7; 9 positions match TRBD1. This CDR3 contains 15 residues. Germline lookup yields CDR1 SQVTM and CDR2 ANQGSEA. Germline trimming cut 7 bases from V and 2 bases from J; bases unmatched to any gene: 12. The DNA for the CDR3 is TGCAGCGCCATGCGGCGGGACAGGGACCCCTACGAGCAGTACTTC. This sequence encodes CSAMRRDRDPYEQYF.

V is TRBV19 and J is TRBJ1-1; D unclear. The CDR3 covers 16 residues. The germline V gene encodes CDR1 LNHDA and CDR2 SQIVND (reference sequence). The germline V and J ends were trimmed by 11 bases and 1 base, with 23 bases remaining between them. The chain's CDR3 is CAVYRGPPVTNTEAFF. The CDR3, as DNA: TGTGCCGTTTACCGGGGTCCTCCTGTGACGAACACTGAAGCTTTCTTT.

This clonotype was counted ten times or more. The chain recombines TRBV10-2 with TRBJ1-2; D is uncertain. This CDR3 has 15 residues. V was trimmed by 0 bases and J by 3 bases, leaving 11 bases between them. CDR1 and CDR2 (germline): WSHSY, SAAADI. CDR3 bases: TGCGCCAGCAGTGAGTCGAATCCAGCCTACTATGGCTACACCTTC. It encodes CASSESNPAYYGYTF.

A word on this clonotype: This may be a read error, as it is one base from a much larger clone. V is TRBV9 and J is TRBJ2-7; the D gene is possibly TRBD1 (5 bases). Germline CDR1 reads SGDLS; CDR2 reads YYNGEE. This CDR3 is 14 amino acids long. This CDR3 is CASGVRRVGSEQYF. The CDR3 DNA follows: TGTGCCAGCGGCGTCCGCAGGGTCGGCTCCGAGCAGTACTTC. Supplemented by reference TRBV9 and TRBJ2-7, the full variable domain reads DSGVTQTPKHLITATGQRVTLRCSPRSGDLSVYWYQQSLDQGLQFLIQYYNGEERAKGNILERFSAQQFPDLHSELNLSSLELGDSALYFCASGVRRVGSEQYFGPGTRLTVT.

This clonotype was counted only a few times. The V call is TRBV12-3 or TRBV12-4, the J call TRBJ1-5, with D possibly matching TRBD1 (6 bases). The CDR3 length is 15 residues. V was trimmed by 3 bases and J by 5 bases, leaving 14 bases between them. CDR3 bases: TGTGCCAGCAGTTTTCAGGGGACGCATTATCAGCCCCAGCATTTT. Its protein is CASSFQGTHYQPQHF.

The chain uses TRBV5-1 and TRBJ2-5; TRBD2 is a possible D gene (6 bases). From germline, CDR1 is SGHRS and CDR2 YFSETQ. The CDR3 extends over 16 amino acids. V lost 0 bases to trimming and J lost 0 bases, with 12 bases between them. For the CDR3, the DNA is TGCGCCAGCAGCTTGGGGATAGCGGATCACCAAGAGACCCAGTACTTC. Translation: CASSLGIADHQETQYF.

Only a few counts were recorded for this clonotype. The V gene is TRBV6-1, the J gene TRBJ1-3, with D maybe TRBD1 (5 bases). This CDR3 region has 15 residues. Germline CDR1 reads MNHNS; CDR2 reads SASEGT. The V gene lost 1 base and the J gene lost 4 bases, with 11 bases spanning the gap. The CDR3 bases are TGTGCCAGCAGTGAAGTCAGGGCGGCGGGAAACACCATATATTTT. Residues: CASSEVRAAGNTIYF.

The rearrangement uses TRBV10-3 and TRBJ2-7; weak D call: TRBD2 (7 bases). This CDR3 has 16 residues. Germline lookup yields CDR1 ENHRY and CDR2 SYGVKD. V shed 3 bases and J shed 6 bases, with 21 bases lying between them. DNA for the CDR3: TGTGCCATCAGTGAAGGGGGGGCGACCTTAGAGACCGAGCAGTACTTC. It specifies CAISEGGATLETEQYF.

This clonotype occurred many times. V is TRBV7-2 and J is TRBJ1-2; 10 bases match TRBD1. V trimming: 4 bases; J trimming: 6 bases; junction bases outside the gene matches: 5. CDR1 is SGHTA and CDR2 is FQGNSA in the germline V gene. The CDR3 consists of 14 residues. The CDR3 region is CASSSDRGENGYTF. The CDR3 DNA follows: TGTGCCAGCAGCTCGGACAGGGGGGAGAATGGCTACACCTTC.

This clonotype was found a few times. The chain couples TRBV24-1 to TRBJ2-3, with D possibly being TRBD1 (6 bases). The CDR3 is made up of 14 amino acids. Germline assignment: CDR1 KGHDR and CDR2 SFDVKD. V lost 2 bases, J lost 5 bases, and 10 bases lay in between. DNA of the CDR3: TGTGCCACCAGTGATTGGCAGGGGAGAGATACGCAGTATTTT. This gives the protein CATSDWQGRDTQYF.

This clonotype was seen repeatedly, ten times or more. V is TRBV7-2 and J is TRBJ1-2, with 7 bases fitting TRBD1. V lost 5 bases to trimming and J lost 5 bases; unmatched junction nucleotides: 11. This CDR3 region has 15 residues. CDR1 is SGHTA and CDR2 is FQGNSA in the germline V gene. The CDR3 spells CASSPNSAGGYGYTF. CDR3 sequence (DNA): TGTGCCAGCAGCCCTAACAGCGCAGGGGGTTATGGCTACACCTTC. Supplemented by reference TRBV7-2 and TRBJ1-2, the full variable domain reads GAGVSQSPSNKVTEKGKDVELRCDPISGHTALYWYRQSLGQGLEFLIYFQGNSAPDKSGLPSDRFSAERTGGSVSTLTIQRTQQEDSAVYLCASSPNSAGGYGYTFGSGTRLTVV.

This clonotype was seen a handful of times. The V gene is TRBV7-8, the J gene TRBJ2-7; TRBD2 agrees at 7 bases. The J call is in doubt because the DNA end fits TRBJ2-1 better. The germline gives CDR1 SGHVS, CDR2 FQNEAQ. The CDR3 is 14 amino acids. The CDR3 DNA follows: TGTGCCAGCAGCTTAGTGGTTCTAGCGGATGAGCAGTTCTTC. Amino acids: CASSLVVLADEQFF.

The sample holds many counts of this clonotype. The V gene is TRBV15, the J gene TRBJ2-2; D is perhaps TRBD1 (6 bases). The CDR3 is 16 amino acids. Per germline, CDR1 LNHNV and CDR2 YYDKDF (reference sequence). Trimming removed 0 bases at V and 4 bases at J, with 12 bases between. This chain's CDR3 is CATSRDRTVGTGELFF. The CDR3 DNA reads TGTGCCACCAGCAGAGATAGGACAGTCGGCACCGGGGAGCTGTTTTTT.

There are a few counts of this clonotype. One end of the junction fails to match germline, which may point to a read error. The V and J genes are TRBV7-7 and TRBJ2-3; D is undetermined. In germline, CDR1 is SSHAT, CDR2 FNYEAQ (reference sequence). This CDR3 comprises 14 residues. CDR3 nucleotide sequence: TGTGCTAGCAGCTTGCGCGGACGCACAGATACGCAGTATTTT. This gives the protein CASSLRGRTDTQYF. The full variable domain, in which reference TRBV7-7 and TRBJ2-3 provide the parts outside the CDR3, is GAGVSQSPRYKVTKRGQDVTLRCDPISSHATLYWYQQALGQGPEFLTYFNYEAQPDKSGLPSDRFSAERPEGSISTLTIQRTEQRDSAMYRCASSLRGRTDTQYFGPGTRLTVL.

The V and J genes are TRBV6-1 and TRBJ2-7; TRBD1 agrees at 9 bases. Unmatched junction bases numbered 4, after V lost 5 bases and J lost 2 bases. The germline CDR1 and CDR2 sequences are MNHNS and SASEGT. The CDR3 spans 14 residues. The CDR3 spells CASSWGTGTYEQYF. For the CDR3, the DNA is TGTGCCAGCAGTTGGGGGACAGGGACCTACGAGCAGTACTTC.

The chain employs TRBV7-2 and TRBJ2-7, with a weak D call TRBD1 (5 bases). Germline V gene data show CDR1 as SGHTA and CDR2 as FQGNSA. Trimming took 7 bases from V and 2 from J, leaving 15 bases between them. CDR3 length equals 14 residues. In DNA, the CDR3 is TGTGCCAGCACAGGGCAGGCGGACCCCTACGAGCAGTACTTC. This translates into CASTGQADPYEQYF.

This chain joins TRBV29-1 and TRBJ1-2; D possibly corresponds to TRBD1 (5 bases). The CDR3 extends over 12 amino acids. The V end lost 4 bases, the J end lost 4 bases, and 10 bases lay between the germline ends. The germline CDR1 and CDR2 sequences are SQVTM and ANQGSEA. The CDR3 nucleotides read TGCAGCGTTGGGGGCTATGGCTATGGCTACACCTTC. It codes for CSVGGYGYGYTF.

V is TRBV19 and J is TRBJ2-1; D ambiguous. V dropped 3 bases and J dropped 0 bases, with 9 bases sitting between them. CDR3 length: 15 residues. In germline, CDR1 is LNHDA, CDR2 SQIVND (reference sequence). The CDR3 protein is CASSMDASSYNEQFF. The CDR3 nucleotides are TGTGCCAGTAGTATGGACGCGAGCTCCTACAATGAGCAGTTCTTC.

This clonotype was observed many times. The chain joins TRBV6-1 to TRBJ1-2; D uncertain. V dropped 3 bases and J dropped 2 bases, with 7 bases sitting between them. The CDR3 runs to 13 residues. The V gene's germline CDR1 is MNHNS and CDR2 SASEGT. The CDR3 loop is CASSDPQNYGYTF. The CDR3 DNA reads as TGTGCCAGCAGTGACCCACAGAACTATGGCTACACCTTC.

The J gene is TRBJ2-7, the V gene TRBV11-2; 8 bases are a match to TRBD1. This CDR3 has 15 amino acids. CDR1 is SGHAT, CDR2 FQNNGV, per germline. J was trimmed by 2 bases and V by 3 bases; bases with no gene match: 6. This CDR3 reads CASSFRQGQAYEQYF. CDR3 sequence (DNA): TGTGCCAGCAGCTTTCGACAGGGACAGGCCTACGAGCAGTACTTC.